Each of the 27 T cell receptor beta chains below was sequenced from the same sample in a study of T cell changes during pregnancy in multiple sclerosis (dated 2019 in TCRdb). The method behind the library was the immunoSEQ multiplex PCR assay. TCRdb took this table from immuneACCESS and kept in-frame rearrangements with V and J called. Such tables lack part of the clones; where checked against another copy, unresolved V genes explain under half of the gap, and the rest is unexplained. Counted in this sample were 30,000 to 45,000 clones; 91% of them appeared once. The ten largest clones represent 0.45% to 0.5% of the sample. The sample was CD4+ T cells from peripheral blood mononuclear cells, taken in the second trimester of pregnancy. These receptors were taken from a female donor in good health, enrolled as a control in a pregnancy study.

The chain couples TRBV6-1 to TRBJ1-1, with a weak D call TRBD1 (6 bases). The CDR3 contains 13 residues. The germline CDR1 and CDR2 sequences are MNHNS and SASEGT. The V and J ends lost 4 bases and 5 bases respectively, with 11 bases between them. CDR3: CASSGYRGTEAFF. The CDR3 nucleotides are TGTGCCAGCAGTGGGTATAGGGGGACTGAAGCTTTCTTT.

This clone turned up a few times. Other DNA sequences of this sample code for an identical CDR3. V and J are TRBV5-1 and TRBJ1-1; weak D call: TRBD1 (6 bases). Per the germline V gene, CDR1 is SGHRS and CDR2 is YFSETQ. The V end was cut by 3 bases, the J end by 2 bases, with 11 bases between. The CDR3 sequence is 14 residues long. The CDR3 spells CASSSGQPNTEAFF. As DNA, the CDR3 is TGCGCCAGCAGCTCGGGACAACCTAACACTGAAGCTTTCTTT.

The CDR3 DNA reads as TGCGCCAGCAAGGGGGCCTCCTACGAGCAGTACTTC. Translated: CASKGASYEQYF. This chain links TRBV5-1 with TRBJ2-7; 7 positions agree with TRBD1. This CDR3 contains 12 residues. The germline CDR1 and CDR2 sequences are SGHRS and YFSETQ. With 6 bases clipped from V and 0 bases from J, the junction kept 0 bases outside the gene matches. The whole variable domain, filled in from reference TRBV5-1 and TRBJ2-7, reads KAGVTQTPRYLIKTRGQQVTLSCSPISGHRSVSWYQQTPGQGLQFLFEYFSETQRNKGNFPGRFSGRQFSNSRSEMNVSTLELGDSALYLCASKGASYEQYFGPGTRLTVT.

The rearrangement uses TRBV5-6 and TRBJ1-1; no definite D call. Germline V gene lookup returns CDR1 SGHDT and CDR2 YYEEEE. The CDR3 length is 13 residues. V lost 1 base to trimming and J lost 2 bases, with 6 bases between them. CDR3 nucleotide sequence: TGTGCCAGCAGCTTGTTCCAAAACACTGAAGCTTTCTTT. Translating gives CASSLFQNTEAFF.

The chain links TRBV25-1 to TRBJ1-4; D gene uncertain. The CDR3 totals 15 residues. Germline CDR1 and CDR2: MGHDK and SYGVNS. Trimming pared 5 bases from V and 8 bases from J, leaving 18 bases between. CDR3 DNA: TGTGCCAGCAGTAAACCCGGTTCGCTAGACGAAAAACTGTTTTTT. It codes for CASSKPGSLDEKLFF.

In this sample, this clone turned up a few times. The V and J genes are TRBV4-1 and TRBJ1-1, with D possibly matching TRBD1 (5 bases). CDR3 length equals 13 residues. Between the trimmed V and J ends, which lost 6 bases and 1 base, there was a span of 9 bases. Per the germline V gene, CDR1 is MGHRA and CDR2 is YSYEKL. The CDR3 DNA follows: TGCGCCAGCAGACAGGTCGGGAACACTGAAGCTTTCTTT. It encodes CASRQVGNTEAFF.

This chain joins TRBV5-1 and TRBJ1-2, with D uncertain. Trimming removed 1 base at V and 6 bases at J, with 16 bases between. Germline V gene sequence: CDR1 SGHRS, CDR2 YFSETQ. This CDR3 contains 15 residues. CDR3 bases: TGCGCCAGCAGCTTGCTGATGAATCCGGGGAATGGCTACACCTTC. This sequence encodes CASSLLMNPGNGYTF.

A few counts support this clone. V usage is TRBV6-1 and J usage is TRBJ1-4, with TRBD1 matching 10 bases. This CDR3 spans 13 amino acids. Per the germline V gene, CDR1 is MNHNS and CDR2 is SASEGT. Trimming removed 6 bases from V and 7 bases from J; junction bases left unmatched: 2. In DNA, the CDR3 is TGTGCCAGCAGGAGGGACAGGGGTGAAAAACTGTTTTTT. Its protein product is CASRRDRGEKLFF.

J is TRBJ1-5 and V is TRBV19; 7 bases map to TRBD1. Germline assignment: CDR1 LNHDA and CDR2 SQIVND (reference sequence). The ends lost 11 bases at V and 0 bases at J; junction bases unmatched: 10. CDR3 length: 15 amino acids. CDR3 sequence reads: CAGGDSLFSNQPQHF. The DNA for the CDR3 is TGTGCCGGAGGGGACAGCTTATTTAGCAATCAGCCCCAGCATTTT.

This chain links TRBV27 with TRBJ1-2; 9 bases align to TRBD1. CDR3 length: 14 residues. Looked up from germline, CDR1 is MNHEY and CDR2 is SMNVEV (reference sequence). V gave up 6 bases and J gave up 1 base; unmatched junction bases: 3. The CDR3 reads CASRTGGGNYGYTF. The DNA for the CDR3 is TGTGCCAGCAGGACAGGGGGGGGTAACTATGGCTACACCTTC.

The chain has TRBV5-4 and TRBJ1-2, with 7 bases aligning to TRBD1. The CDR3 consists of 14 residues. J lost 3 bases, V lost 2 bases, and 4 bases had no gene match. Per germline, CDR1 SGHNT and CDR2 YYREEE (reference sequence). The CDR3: CASSFGTVHYGYTF. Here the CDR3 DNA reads TGTGCCAGCAGCTTTGGGACAGTCCACTATGGCTACACCTTC.

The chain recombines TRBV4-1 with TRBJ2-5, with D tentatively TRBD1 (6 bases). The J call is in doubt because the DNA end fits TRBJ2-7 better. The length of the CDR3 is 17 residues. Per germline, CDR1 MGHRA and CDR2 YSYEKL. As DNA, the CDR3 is TGCGCCAGCAGCCAAGTTTTCCTCCGGGACACCTCCTACGAGCAGTACTTC. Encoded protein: CASSQVFLRDTSYEQYF.

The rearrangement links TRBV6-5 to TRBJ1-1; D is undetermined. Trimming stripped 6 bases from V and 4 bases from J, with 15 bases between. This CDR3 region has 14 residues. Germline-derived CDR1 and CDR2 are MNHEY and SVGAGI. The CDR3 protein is CASRPEGTGTEAFF. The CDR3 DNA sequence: TGTGCCAGCAGGCCCGAGGGTACCGGCACTGAAGCTTTCTTT.

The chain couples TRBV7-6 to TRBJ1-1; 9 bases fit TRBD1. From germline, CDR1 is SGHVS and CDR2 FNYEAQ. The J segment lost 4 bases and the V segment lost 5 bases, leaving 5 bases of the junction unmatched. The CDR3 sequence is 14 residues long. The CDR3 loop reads CASSIGQGSTEAFF. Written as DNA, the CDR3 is TGTGCCAGCAGCATAGGACAGGGGAGCACTGAAGCTTTCTTT.

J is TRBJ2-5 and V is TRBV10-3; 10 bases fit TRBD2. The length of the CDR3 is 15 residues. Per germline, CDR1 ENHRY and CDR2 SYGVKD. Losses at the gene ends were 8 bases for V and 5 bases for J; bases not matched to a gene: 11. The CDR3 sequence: CAISRLAGYSETQYF. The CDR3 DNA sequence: TGTGCCATCTCCCGACTAGCGGGCTATTCGGAGACCCAGTACTTC.

CDR3 bases: TGTGCCAGCAGTTACTCCGCAGGGGGCACTGAAGCTTTCTTT. As protein: CASSYSAGGTEAFF. The rearrangement links TRBV6-5 to TRBJ1-1; 7 bases map to TRBD1. CDR3 length: 14 residues. Germline trimming cut 0 bases from V and 4 bases from J; bases unmatched to any gene: 2. The germline V gene has CDR1 MNHEY and CDR2 SVGAGI.

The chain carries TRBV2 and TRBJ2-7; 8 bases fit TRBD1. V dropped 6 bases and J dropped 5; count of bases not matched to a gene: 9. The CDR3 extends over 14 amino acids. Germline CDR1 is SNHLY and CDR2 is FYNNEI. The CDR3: CASSLTGQGDEQYF. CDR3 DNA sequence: TGTGCCAGCAGCCTAACCGGACAGGGCGACGAGCAGTACTTC.

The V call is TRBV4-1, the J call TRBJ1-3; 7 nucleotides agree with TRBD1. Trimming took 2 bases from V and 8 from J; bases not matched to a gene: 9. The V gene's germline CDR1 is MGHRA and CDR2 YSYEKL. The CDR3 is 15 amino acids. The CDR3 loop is CASSQPRTGWHTIYF. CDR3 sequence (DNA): TGCGCCAGCAGCCAACCTAGGACAGGTTGGCACACCATATATTTT.

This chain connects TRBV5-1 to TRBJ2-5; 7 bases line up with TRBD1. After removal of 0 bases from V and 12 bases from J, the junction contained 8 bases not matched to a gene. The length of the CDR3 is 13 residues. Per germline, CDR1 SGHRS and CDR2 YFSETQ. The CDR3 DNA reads TGCGCCAGCAGCTTGGCCTATGGGGACAGCGAGTACTTC. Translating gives CASSLAYGDSEYF.

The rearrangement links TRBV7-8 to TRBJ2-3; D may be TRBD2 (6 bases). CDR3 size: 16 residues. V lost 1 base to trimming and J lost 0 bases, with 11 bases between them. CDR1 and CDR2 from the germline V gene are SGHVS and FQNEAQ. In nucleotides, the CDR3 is TGTGCCAGCAGCTTAGGACTAGTTGTTAGCACAGATACGCAGTATTTT. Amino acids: CASSLGLVVSTDTQYF.

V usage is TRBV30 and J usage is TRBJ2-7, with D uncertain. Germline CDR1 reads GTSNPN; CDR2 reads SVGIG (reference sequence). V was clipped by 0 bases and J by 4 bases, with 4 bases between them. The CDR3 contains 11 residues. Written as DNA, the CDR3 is TGTGCCTGGAGTGTCGGTTACGAGCAGTACTTC. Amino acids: CAWSVGYEQYF.

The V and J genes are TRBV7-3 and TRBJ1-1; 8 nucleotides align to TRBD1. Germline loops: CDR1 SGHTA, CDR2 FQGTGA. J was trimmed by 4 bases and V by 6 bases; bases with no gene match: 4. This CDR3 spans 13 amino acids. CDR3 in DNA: TGTGCCAGCAGTTTCAGGGGGCGCACTGAAGCTTTCTTT. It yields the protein CASSFRGRTEAFF.

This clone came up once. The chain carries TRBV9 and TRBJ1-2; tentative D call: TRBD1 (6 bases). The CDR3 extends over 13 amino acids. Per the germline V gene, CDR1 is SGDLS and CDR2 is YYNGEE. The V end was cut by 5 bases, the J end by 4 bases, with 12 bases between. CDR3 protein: CASRGSGAYGYTF. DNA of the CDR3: TGTGCCAGCAGAGGATCAGGGGCCTATGGCTACACCTTC.

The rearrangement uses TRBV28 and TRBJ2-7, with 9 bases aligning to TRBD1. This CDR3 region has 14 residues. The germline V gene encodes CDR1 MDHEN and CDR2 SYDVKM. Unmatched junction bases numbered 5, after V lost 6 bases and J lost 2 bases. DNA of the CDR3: TGTGCCAGCAGATCCGGGACAGGGACCTACGAGCAGTACTTC. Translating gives CASRSGTGTYEQYF.

The CDR3, as DNA: TGCAGCGTGGCGGAGACGGGACTGGTAGAAAAACTGTTTTTT. This gives the protein CSVAETGLVEKLFF. The rearrangement joins TRBV29-1 to TRBJ1-4; possible D gene TRBD1, 5 bases. Germline V lookup: CDR1 SQVTM, CDR2 ANQGSEA. With 6 bases removed from V and 8 bases from J, the gap between germline ends came to 19 bases. The CDR3 contains 14 residues.

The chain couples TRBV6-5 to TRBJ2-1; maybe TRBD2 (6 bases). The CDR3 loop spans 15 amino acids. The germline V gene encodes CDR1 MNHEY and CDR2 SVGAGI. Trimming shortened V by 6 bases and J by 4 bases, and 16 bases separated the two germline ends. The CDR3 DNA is TGTGCCAGCAGCTACCTGCGGGGCCTTTACAATGAGCAGTTCTTC. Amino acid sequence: CASSYLRGLYNEQFF.

The CDR3: CASSPLSSSTDTQYF. DNA for the CDR3: TGTGCCAGCTCACCATTGTCTTCTAGCACAGATACGCAGTATTTT. The chain carries TRBV18 and TRBJ2-3; D unclear. Trimming stripped 2 bases from V and 0 bases from J, with 9 bases between. Germline CDR1 KGHSH, CDR2 LQKENI. This CDR3 region has 15 residues.